The clone carrying this T cell receptor beta chain came up a few times. These data belong to a study of blood T cell repertoires in COVID-19. Study background: Specimens from acute and convalescent COVID-19 originated in the United States, Italy and Spain. The cDNA or gDNA used as material had been derived from T cells, B-cell-depleted T cells, or PBMCs.

Deletions cut 2 bases from V and 12 bases from J, with 16 bases between. The length of the CDR3 is 14 residues. The germline CDR1 and CDR2 sequences are KGHSH and LQKENI. In the study's own analysis: It was from reference gene primer amplification that nucleated cell counts were estimated. Produced via immunoSEQ multiplex PCR; TCRdb's table is partial and in-frame only. That table is the source of V, J and clone size, and D and trimming were worked out from the DNA. The sample includes approximately 97,000 clones, 70% to 90% seen only once; the top ten take around an eighth. The specimen sequenced was peripheral blood. The sequence came from a human donor in a cohort sampled during active COVID-19. This chain connects TRBV18 to TRBJ1-4; D is possibly TRBD1 (5 bases). The CDR3 loop is CASSPIGAGGELFF. In DNA form, the CDR3 reads TGTGCCAGCTCACCAATAGGGGCCGGAGGGGAACTGTTTTTT.